The clone carrying this T cell receptor beta chain was seen ten or more times. Its antigen is not known. From germline, CDR1 is MGHRA and CDR2 YSYEKL. The CDR3 contains 16 residues. V gave up 5 bases and J gave up 9 bases; unmatched junction bases: 16. The sample originates from a study of neurological immune-mediated disorders. Findings of the study overall: Levels of TCR clonal expansion peaked in HTLV-1-associated myelopathy and reached their lowest in multiple sclerosis, under those of healthy controls. Private repertoires in all groups were suggested, as expanded clones shared no CDR3 amino acid sequences across subjects.

CD4+ or CD8+ T cells at a count of about 1 million served as input for the sorted libraries. TCRdb recomputed calls from the 5' RACE reads with MiXCR, one row per CDR3 protein. The sample consists of approximately 15,000 distinct CDR3 sequences, under 15% of them appearing once. This sequence joins TRBV4-1 and TRBJ2-1, with TRBD2 identical over 7 bases. Specimen: CD8+ T cells from blood. This receptor was obtained from a female donor with HTLV-1-associated myelopathy (HAM/TSP). CDR3 bases: TGCGCCAGCAGCGTCGCGGGAGAAGGGAGAATTGCTGAGCAGTTCTTC. This encodes CASSVAGEGRIAEQFF.